What follows are 3 T cell receptor beta chains derived from one specimen sequenced in a study of metastatic and nonmetastatic thyroid tumors. No patient received treatment before thyroid surgery. With MiXCR, TCRdb called clones anew from the PCR reads. The sample carries tens of thousands of clones, around 26% recorded once. Sample: blood. These receptors came from a male donor with papillary thyroid cancer or a benign thyroid nodule (not recorded which). Some clones in this sample may be carry-over from other donors' samples.

This chain connects TRBV9 to TRBJ1-1; D not resolved. This CDR3 comprises 13 residues. CDR1 is SGDLS and CDR2 is YYNGEE in the germline V gene. The V gene lost 3 bases and the J gene lost 6 bases, with 12 bases spanning the gap. The CDR3 loop is CASSAITESEAFF. In nucleotides, the CDR3 is TGTGCCAGCAGCGCAATCACCGAATCTGAAGCTTTCTTT.

In nucleotides, the CDR3 is TGTGCCACCAGCAGCCTTAGCGGGATTTTCGCCTACGAGCAGTACTTC. It specifies CATSSLSGIFAYEQYF. The gene calls are TRBV15 and TRBJ2-7; TRBD2 matches at 8 bases. Germline lookup yields CDR1 LNHNV and CDR2 YYDKDF (reference sequence). V was pared by 3 bases and J by 2 bases, with 9 bases of the junction left unmatched. CDR3 length: 16 residues.

This clone was picked up many times. Other nucleotide sequences from this sample produce the same CDR3. This rearrangement joins TRBV28 to TRBJ2-5; the match to TRBD2 covers 12 bases. The J segment lost 3 bases and the V segment lost 8 bases, leaving 4 bases of the junction unmatched. Germline lookup yields CDR1 MDHEN and CDR2 SYDVKM. The CDR3 sequence is 14 residues long. The CDR3 coding sequence is TGTGCCAGCCTAGCGGGAGGGCTGGAAGAGACCCAGTACTTC. Protein product: CASLAGGLEETQYF.